One sample yielded the 15 T cell receptor beta chains listed below, sequenced in a study of tumor-infiltrating lymphocytes in primary liver carcinoma. Germline DNA was also extracted, with blood RNA taken from unsorted whole blood. Priming with a constant-region primer yielded TCR beta cDNA from 400 to 500 ng total RNA. Each TCR beta library was derived from three nested multiplex PCR rounds that employed slightly modified ARM-PCR. PCR rounds one and two used TRBV1-TRBV30 forward primers with a C-beta reverse primer for around 9 cycles each. TCRdb processed the multiplex PCR reads anew with MiXCR; each CDR3 protein has one entry. Here the sample spans 330,000 or so distinct CDR3 sequences, about 61% being singletons. Sequenced sample: peripheral blood. Every receptor here comes from a man aged 40-49 years with primary liver carcinoma and hepatitis B virus infection.

The chain combines TRBV10-3 with TRBJ1-1; 7 nucleotides agree with TRBD1. The V gene end was trimmed by 3 bases and the J gene end by 7 bases; junction bases not matched to a gene: 14. The CDR3 loop spans 16 amino acids. Germline loops: CDR1 ENHRY, CDR2 SYGVKD. The CDR3 sequence: CAISDPTLRTGFEAFF. The CDR3 DNA follows: TGTGCCATCAGTGACCCGACCCTACGGACAGGTTTTGAAGCTTTCTTT.

A note on this clonotype: This likely comes from a read error, as the CDR3 has no conserved phenylalanine or tryptophan at its end. The rearrangement links TRBV4-1 to TRBJ1-2; D is perhaps TRBD1 (6 bases). Per germline, CDR1 MGHRA and CDR2 YSYEKL. Deletions cut 1 base from V and 4 bases from J, with 13 bases between. There are 15 residues in the CDR3. In DNA form, the CDR3 reads TGCGCCAGCAGCCAAGGGACAGTGGGGAGCTATGGCTACACCGTC. It yields the protein CASSQGTVGSYGYTV.

The chain links TRBV14 to TRBJ2-7, with D perhaps TRBD1 (5 bases). The CDR3 sequence is 14 residues long. V was shortened by 1 base and J by 3 bases, with 10 bases between the two germline ends. CDR1 and CDR2 (germline): SGHDN, FVKESK. DNA of the CDR3: TGTGCCAGCAGCCAAGGTCTTCAGGGCTACGAGCAGTACTTC. Translating it yields CASSQGLQGYEQYF. Complete variable domain (other parts from reference TRBV14 and TRBJ2-7): EAGVTQFPSHSVIEKGQTVTLRCDPISGHDNLYWYRRVMGKEIKFLLHFVKESKQDESGMPNNRFLAERTGGTYSTLKVQPAELEDSGVYFCASSQGLQGYEQYFGPGTRLTVT.

On this clonotype itself: At one end, the junction sequence differs from germline, possibly due to a read error. The chain is built from TRBV29-1 and TRBJ2-4; D perhaps matches TRBD1 (6 bases). This CDR3 has 15 amino acids. CDR1 and CDR2 from the germline V gene are SQVTM and ANQGSEA. Here the CDR3 DNA reads TGCAGCGTCGGGACAAGGAATTTAGCCAAAAACATTAAGTACTTC. Encoded protein: CSVGTRNLAKNIKYF.

This clonotype has a count of ten or more. V gene TRBV11-2 combines with J gene TRBJ2-7, with TRBD2 matching 10 bases. V was pared by 5 bases and J by 4 bases, with 11 bases of the junction left unmatched. The CDR3 extends over 16 amino acids. CDR1 is SGHAT and CDR2 is FQNNGV in the germline V gene. The CDR3 DNA follows: TGTGCCAGCAGCCCCACACCCGGGACTAGCGCTTACGAGCAGTACTTC. It codes for CASSPTPGTSAYEQYF.

The chain is built from TRBV7-9 and TRBJ1-1; D is ambiguous. Germline assignment: CDR1 SEHNR and CDR2 FQNEAQ (reference sequence). V lost 2 bases, J lost 7 bases, and 5 bases lay in between. The CDR3 covers 11 residues. CDR3 residues: CASSLSLEAFF. CDR3 nucleotides: TGTGCCAGCAGCTTATCCCTTGAAGCTTTCTTT.

In its sample, this clonotype was seen many times. The J gene is TRBJ2-2, the V gene TRBV11-2; D call uncertain. The CDR3 totals 16 residues. Trimming left V 5 bases short and J 6 bases short, with 19 bases between. CDR1 and CDR2 (germline): SGHAT, FQNNGV. The CDR3 reads CASSDRRNRRSGELFF. The DNA of the CDR3 is TGTGCCAGCAGCGATAGACGGAATCGGCGGTCCGGGGAGCTGTTTTTT.

This clonotype was seen only once. The chain joins TRBV6-2 or TRBV6-3 to TRBJ2-7, with D perhaps matching TRBD1 (6 bases). CDR1 is MNHEY, CDR2 SVGEGT, per germline. Trimming pared 7 bases from V and 3 bases from J, leaving 16 bases between. The CDR3 is 14 amino acids. In nucleotides, the CDR3 is TGTGCCAGCAATAATCCCGGACAGTTCTACGAGCAGTACTTC. Its translation is CASNNPGQFYEQYF.

About this clonotype itself: A read error may explain this, as a much larger clone is one base away. The final CDR3 position lacks the conserved phenylalanine or tryptophan, pointing to a likely read error. The gene calls are TRBV29-1 and TRBJ1-1, with D unresolved. Trimming took off 7 bases at V and 1 base at J, with 13 bases between the two ends. Germline assignment: CDR1 SQVTM and CDR2 ANQGSEA. CDR3 length: 13 residues. CDR3 bases: TGCAGCGCTCACCAGGCGACGAACACTGAAGCTTTCATT. Translating gives CSAHQATNTEAFI.

Points on this clonotype: As the CDR3 is not closed by the conserved phenylalanine or tryptophan, this likely results from a read error. This chain connects TRBV19 to TRBJ2-1, with D uncertain. From germline, CDR1 is LNHDA and CDR2 SQIVND (reference sequence). This CDR3 spans 16 amino acids. Trimming removed 3 bases at V and 2 bases at J, with 14 bases between. In nucleotides, the CDR3 is TGTGCCAGTAGTATGCCCCCGGACGGACCCTACAATGAGCAGTTCTTA. Encoded protein: CASSMPPDGPYNEQFL.

This clonotype was picked up one time. Sequence at one end of the junction differs from germline and may be a read error. The chain recombines TRBV11-3 with TRBJ1-5, with TRBD1 matching 7 bases. This CDR3 is built from 16 residues. CDR1 is SGHNT, CDR2 YENEEA, per germline. The CDR3: CTSSFKQGRGNQPQHF. The CDR3 DNA follows: TGTACCAGCAGCTTCAAACAGGGGAGGGGTAACCAGCCCCAGCATTTT.

The chain links TRBV25-1 to TRBJ1-1; D gene unclear. CDR3 length: 14 amino acids. Between the trimmed V and J ends, which lost 3 bases and 3 bases, there was a span of 11 bases. Germline CDR1 is MGHDK and CDR2 is SYGVNS. CDR3 sequence reads: CASSDRQPYTEAFF. CDR3 bases: TGTGCCAGCAGTGATCGGCAGCCATACACTGAAGCTTTCTTT.

With regard to this clonotype: A read error is possible here, since a much larger clone lies one base away. This sequence joins TRBV12-3 or TRBV12-4 and TRBJ1-5, with D perhaps TRBD1 (6 bases). V was shortened by 5 bases and J by 6 bases, with 11 bases between the two germline ends. This CDR3 comprises 13 residues. The DNA for the CDR3 is TGTGCCAGCAGTAGGGACATGGGTCAGCCCCAGCATTTT. The encoded protein is CASSRDMGQPQHF.

As to this clonotype: It may be a read error: a sequence one base away is much more abundant. V gene TRBV5-4 combines with J gene TRBJ1-2; possible D gene TRBD1, 6 bases. The germline CDR1 and CDR2 sequences are SGHNT and YYREEE (reference sequence). The CDR3 covers 13 residues. The CDR3 DNA is TGTGTCAGCAGCTTGCTCGGGGGCCGGGGCTACACCTTC. Translating gives CVSSLLGGRGYTF.

Remarks on this clonotype: This may be a read error, as it is one base from a much larger clone. The CDR3 does not close with the conserved phenylalanine or tryptophan, likely indicating a read error. J is TRBJ2-3 and V is TRBV6-1, with 8 bases lining up with TRBD1. Germline assignment: CDR1 MNHNS and CDR2 SASEGT. This CDR3 comprises 16 residues. Trimming at V came to 0 bases and at J to 6 bases, leaving 8 bases not matched to a gene. CDR3 bases: TGTGCCAGCAGTGAAGCGGGCAGGGGGCTAATGGATACGCAGTATATT. Protein product: CASSEAGRGLMDTQYI.